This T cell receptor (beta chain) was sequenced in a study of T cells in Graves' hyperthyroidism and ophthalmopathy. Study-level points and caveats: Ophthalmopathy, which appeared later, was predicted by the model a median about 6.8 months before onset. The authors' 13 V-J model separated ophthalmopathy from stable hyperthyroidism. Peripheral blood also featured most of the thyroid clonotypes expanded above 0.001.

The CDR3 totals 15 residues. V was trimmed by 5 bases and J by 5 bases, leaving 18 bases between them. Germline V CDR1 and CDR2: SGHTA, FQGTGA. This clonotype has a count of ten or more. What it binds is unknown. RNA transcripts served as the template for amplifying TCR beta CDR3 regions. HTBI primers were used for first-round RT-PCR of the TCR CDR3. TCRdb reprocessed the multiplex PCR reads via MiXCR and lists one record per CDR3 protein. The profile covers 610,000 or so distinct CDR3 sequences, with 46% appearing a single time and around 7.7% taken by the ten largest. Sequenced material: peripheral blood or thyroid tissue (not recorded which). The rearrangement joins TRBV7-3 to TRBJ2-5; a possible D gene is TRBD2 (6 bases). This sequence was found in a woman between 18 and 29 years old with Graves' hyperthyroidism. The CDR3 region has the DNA TGTGCCAGCAGCCGCGACTCCCTCGGAGGGGAGACCCAGTACTTC. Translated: CASSRDSLGGETQYF.